Included here is one TCR beta chain sequence, with context. CDR3 size: 15 residues. Germline CDR1 SGDLS, CDR2 YYNGEE. Unmatched junction bases numbered 12, after V lost 4 bases and J lost 10 bases. These oral cavity squamous cell carcinomas were HPV-negative and locally advanced. The data are from a study of neoadjuvant anti-PD-1 for oral cavity cancer. Method: immunoSEQ multiplex PCR; TCRdb's copy keeps in-frame clones and lacks some. Among about 7,600 clones, roughly 50% were seen once, and the ten largest hold approximately 12%. This receptor was taken from a person aged 40 to 85 with oral cavity squamous cell carcinoma. The J gene is TRBJ1-1, the V gene TRBV9; 11 bases line up with TRBD1. The source material was tumor tissue, sampled before nivolumab (anti-PD-1) treatment. CDR3 in amino acids: CASSTSLGQGGVAFF. CDR3 in DNA: TGTGCCAGCAGCACTTCGTTGGGACAGGGGGGTGTAGCTTTCTTT. Variable domain in full (rest from reference TRBV9 and TRBJ1-1): DSGVTQTPKHLITATGQRVTLRCSPRSGDLSVYWYQQSLDQGLQFLIQYYNGEERAKGNILERFSAQQFPDLHSELNLSSLELGDSALYFCASSTSLGQGGVAFFGQGTRLTVV.